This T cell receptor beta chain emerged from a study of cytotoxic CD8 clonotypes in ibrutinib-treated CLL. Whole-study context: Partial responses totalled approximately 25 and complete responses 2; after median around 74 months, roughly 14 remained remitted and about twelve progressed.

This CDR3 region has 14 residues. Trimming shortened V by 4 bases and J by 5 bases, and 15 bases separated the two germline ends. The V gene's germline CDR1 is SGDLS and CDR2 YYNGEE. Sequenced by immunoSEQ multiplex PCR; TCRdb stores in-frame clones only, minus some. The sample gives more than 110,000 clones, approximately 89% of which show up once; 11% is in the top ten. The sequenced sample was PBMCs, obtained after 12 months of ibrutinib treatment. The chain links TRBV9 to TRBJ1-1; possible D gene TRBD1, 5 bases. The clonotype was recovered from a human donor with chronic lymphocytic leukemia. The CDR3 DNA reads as TGTGCCAGCAGCCGAACCTCGGGGGGGACTGAAGCTTTCTTT. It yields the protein CASSRTSGGTEAFF.